This TCR beta chain was documented in a study of T-cell memory formation after mild COVID-19. MiXCR, run by TCRdb on the 5' RACE reads, gives a single entry per CDR3 protein. The sample has around 200,000 distinct CDR3 sequences, roughly 30% seen once. The CDR3 runs 13 residues. Germline V lookup: CDR1 SQVTM, CDR2 ANQGSEA. Trimming took 5 bases from V and 1 from J; bases not matched to a gene: 5. The chain couples TRBV29-1 to TRBJ2-7; 7 nucleotides line up with TRBD2. Sequenced material: PBMCs or a T cell subset sorted from them (not recorded which). The receptor's source is an adult woman who had mild COVID-19 (a few samples of this study predate the infection). Cell type and time point are not known. CDR3 sequence reads: CSVLGAGSYEQYF. In DNA form, the CDR3 reads TGCAGCGTTCTAGGAGCGGGATCCTACGAGCAGTACTTC.